These 26 T cell receptor beta chains were all obtained from the same sample, sequenced in a study of T-cell memory formation after mild COVID-19. TCRdb redid the calling of the 5' RACE reads with MiXCR, one entry per CDR3 protein. The table lists around 110,000 distinct CDR3 sequences, about 17% of them singletons. The sample consisted of PBMCs or a T cell subset sorted from them (not recorded which). Receptor source: an adult woman who had mild COVID-19 (a few samples of this study predate the infection). Cell type and time point are not known.

In this sample, this clonotype turned up a few times. The gene calls are TRBV29-1 and TRBJ2-2; TRBD2 matches 14 bases. Germline values: CDR1 SQVTM, CDR2 ANQGSEA. J gave up 0 bases and V 4 bases, and 4 bases lay outside the gene matches. This CDR3 comprises 17 residues. The CDR3 region is CSVAGLAGAPNTGELFF. Written as DNA, the CDR3 is TGCAGCGTTGCGGGACTAGCGGGGGCCCCGAACACCGGGGAGCTGTTTTTT.

The chain carries TRBV6-4 and TRBJ2-1; 7 nucleotides line up with TRBD1. The CDR3 totals 17 residues. Unmatched junction bases numbered 7, after V lost 0 bases and J lost 2 bases. Germline V gene sequence: CDR1 MRHNA, CDR2 SNTAGT. CDR3 sequence (DNA): TGTGCCAGCAGTGACTCGACAGGGTGGGCCACCTACAATGAGCAGTTCTTC. This gives the protein CASSDSTGWATYNEQFF.

This clonotype occurred a few times. The gene calls are TRBV29-1 and TRBJ2-1; unclear D gene. V lost 8 bases to trimming and J lost 2 bases, with 10 bases between them. Germline V CDR1 and CDR2: SQVTM, ANQGSEA. CDR3 length equals 12 residues. The CDR3 nucleotides read TGCAGCATGGGGATGACCTACAATGAGCAGTTCTTC. Translated, it gives CSMGMTYNEQFF.

On this clonotype itself: One junction end disagrees with the germline gene, perhaps due to a read error. The rearrangement uses TRBV20-1 and TRBJ2-1, with D perhaps given as TRBD1 or TRBD2 (6 bases each). Germline CDR1 reads DFQATT; CDR2 reads SNEGSKA (reference sequence). CDR3 length: 16 residues. The CDR3 nucleotides read TGCAGTGCTAGAGGACAGGCAGGGACTTATTACAATGAGCGGTTCTTC. Translation: CSARGQAGTYYNERFF.

The gene calls are TRBV10-3 and TRBJ2-1; D is perhaps TRBD2 (5 bases). CDR3 length: 17 residues. CDR1 and CDR2 from the germline V gene are ENHRY and SYGVKD. V was trimmed by 4 bases and J by 3 bases, leaving 19 bases between them. For the CDR3, the DNA is TGTGCCATCAGTGGCGGGCAGCGAGCGGAAGACTACAATGAGCAGTTCTTC. Protein sequence: CAISGGQRAEDYNEQFF.

The CDR3 loop is CASSTYLVGGEQFF. The CDR3 DNA follows: TGTGCCAGCAGCACGTACCTGGTGGGCGGTGAGCAGTTCTTC. This chain joins TRBV7-2 and TRBJ2-1, with unresolved D. Trimming cost V 5 bases and J 9 bases, with 17 bases left between them. This CDR3 is built from 14 residues. CDR1 and CDR2 (germline): SGHTA, FQGNSA.

The rearrangement links TRBV5-6 to TRBJ2-5; the D is unclear. The germline V gene has CDR1 SGHDT and CDR2 YYEEEE. The CDR3 covers 15 residues. Trimming left V 2 bases short and J 6 bases short, with 17 bases between. The CDR3 DNA follows: TGTGCCAGCAGCTTCGTCACCCAGGATGGGAAGACCCAGTACTTC. Translated: CASSFVTQDGKTQYF.

The chain joins TRBV6-6 to TRBJ1-2; D remains ambiguous. Germline assignment: CDR1 MNHNY and CDR2 SVGAGI (reference sequence). Trimming removed 0 bases from V and 2 bases from J, with 7 bases in between. The CDR3 runs 14 residues. The CDR3 sequence is CASSYSRQNYGYTF. The CDR3 DNA is TGTGCCAGCAGTTACTCGCGGCAGAACTATGGCTACACCTTC.

The genes are TRBV18 and TRBJ2-7; TRBD1 matches at 11 bases. The germline gives CDR1 KGHSH, CDR2 LQKENI. This CDR3 has 17 residues. The junction had 5 bases not matched to a gene; V was cut back by 0 bases and J by 1 base. The CDR3 bases are TGTGCCAGCTCACCACCCTTTCGGGACAGGGGGTCCTACGAGCAGTACTTC. Its translation: CASSPPFRDRGSYEQYF.

This clonotype has only a few counts. The rearrangement joins TRBV12-3 or TRBV12-4 to TRBJ2-3, with a weak D call TRBD2 (5 bases). Trimming took off 5 bases at V and 3 bases at J, with 12 bases between the two ends. The CDR3 totals 14 residues. CDR3 region: CASSPPGGTDTQYF. The CDR3 nucleotides read TGTGCCAGCAGTCCACCGGGCGGGACAGATACGCAGTATTTT.

The chain joins TRBV11-2 to TRBJ2-7, with TRBD2 as a possible D gene (5 bases). CDR3 length: 15 amino acids. Germline V gene data show CDR1 as SGHAT and CDR2 as FQNNGV. Trimming shortened V by 4 bases and J by 2 bases, and 15 bases separated the two germline ends. The CDR3 region has the DNA TGTGCCAGCAGCTCCTTCCCCCGGGAAGCCTACGAGCAGTACTTC. Amino acids: CASSSFPREAYEQYF.

This clonotype was seen only once. The rearrangement joins TRBV6-5 to TRBJ1-6; D gene ambiguous. Trimming removed 0 bases at V and 4 bases at J, with 7 bases between. This CDR3 spans 15 amino acids. Germline V lookup: CDR1 MNHEY, CDR2 SVGAGI. CDR3 region: CASSYSMGYNSPLHF. CDR3 in DNA: TGTGCCAGCAGTTACTCGATGGGGTATAATTCACCCCTCCACTTT.

The J gene is TRBJ2-1, the V gene TRBV5-1; 7 bases line up with TRBD1. With V trimmed by 2 bases and J by 3 bases, 5 bases remained unmatched. CDR1 is SGHRS, CDR2 YFSETQ, per germline. The CDR3 has 15 residues. The CDR3 bases are TGCGCCAGCAGCTTCTTCGGGACAGACTACAATGAGCAGTTCTTC. Protein: CASSFFGTDYNEQFF.

The rearrangement joins TRBV7-8 to TRBJ2-1; 7 nucleotides agree with TRBD2. V shed 0 bases, J shed 5 bases, and the junction held 4 bases outside the gene matches. This CDR3 region has 15 residues. In germline, CDR1 is SGHVS, CDR2 FQNEAQ. CDR3 sequence reads: CASSLALAANNEQFF. Written as DNA, the CDR3 is TGTGCCAGCAGCTTAGCCCTAGCGGCAAACAATGAGCAGTTCTTC.

In this sample, this clonotype turned up a few times. This rearrangement joins TRBV6-5 to TRBJ2-1, with a possible D match to TRBD2 (5 bases). The V end was cut by 6 bases, the J end by 3 bases, with 9 bases between. CDR1 and CDR2 from the germline V gene are MNHEY and SVGAGI. The CDR3 has 13 amino acids. DNA of the CDR3: TGTGCCAGCAGCTCGGGGAGCTACAATGAGCAGTTCTTC. Amino acid sequence: CASSSGSYNEQFF.

This clonotype was observed a few times. The V call is TRBV7-7, the J call TRBJ2-1; weak D call: TRBD2 (7 bases). The germline gives CDR1 SSHAT, CDR2 FNYEAQ (reference sequence). The CDR3 consists of 13 residues. The CDR3 region is CGDGEGAYNEQFF. In nucleotides, the CDR3 is TGTGGCGACGGGGAGGGGGCCTACAATGAGCAGTTCTTC.

This clonotype was observed at least ten times. This rearrangement joins TRBV12-3 or TRBV12-4 to TRBJ2-5; 10 nucleotides line up with TRBD1. V shed 9 bases and J 5 bases; nucleotides not matched to a gene: 6. The CDR3 length is 13 residues. CDR3 region: CASGTGAPETQYF. DNA for the CDR3: TGTGCCAGTGGGACAGGGGCACCGGAGACCCAGTACTTC.

There are a few counts of this clonotype. J is TRBJ2-5 and V is TRBV6-5; TRBD1 or TRBD2 may be the D gene (5 bases each). Germline CDR1 MNHEY, CDR2 SVGAGI. CDR3 size: 15 residues. V dropped 5 bases and J dropped 5 bases, with 18 bases sitting between them. CDR3 nucleotide sequence: TGTGCCAGCAGTCCCTTTCCGGGGCGTAGGGAGACCCAGTACTTC. Protein: CASSPFPGRRETQYF.

J is TRBJ2-4 and V is TRBV15; no clear D. The CDR3 is made up of 18 amino acids. V dropped 0 bases and J dropped 0 bases, with 15 bases sitting between them. The V gene's germline CDR1 is LNHNV and CDR2 YYDKDF (reference sequence). The CDR3 loop is CATSREHLGAPAKNIQYF. As DNA, the CDR3 is TGTGCCACCAGCAGAGAACATTTGGGCGCCCCAGCCAAAAACATTCAGTACTTC.

The chain employs TRBV11-3 and TRBJ2-7; perhaps TRBD1 as D (6 bases). This CDR3 comprises 14 residues. The V end lost 2 bases, the J end lost 5 bases, and 13 bases lay between the germline ends. CDR1 SGHNT and CDR2 YENEEA come from the germline V gene. DNA of the CDR3: TGTGCCAGCAGCTTAATCGGCAGGGACAACGAGCAGTACTTC. This gives the protein CASSLIGRDNEQYF.

This clonotype appeared a few times. This chain uses TRBV2 with TRBJ2-7, with 8 bases fitting TRBD1. CDR3 length: 16 residues. Per germline, CDR1 SNHLY and CDR2 FYNNEI. The junction had 13 bases not matched to a gene; V was cut back by 7 bases and J by 2 bases. The CDR3 DNA reads TGTGCCAGCAAGCAGGACCCCGGGACAGGAACCTACGAGCAGTACTTC. Protein: CASKQDPGTGTYEQYF.

This clonotype was counted only a few times. The CDR3 bases are TGTGCCAGCAGCCCAGCCACGGGGGCTGGGGCCAACGTCCTGACTTTC. This codes for CASSPATGAGANVLTF. This sequence joins TRBV7-6 and TRBJ2-6; tentative D call: TRBD2 (6 bases). This CDR3 spans 16 amino acids. Between the trimmed V and J ends, which lost 5 bases and 2 bases, there was a span of 13 bases. Germline lookup yields CDR1 SGHVS and CDR2 FNYEAQ.

This clonotype was detected many times. This sequence joins TRBV20-1 and TRBJ2-7, with TRBD2 as a possible D gene (6 bases). Per the germline V gene, CDR1 is DFQATT and CDR2 is SNEGSKA (reference sequence). V was shortened by 6 bases and J by 0 bases, with 15 bases between the two germline ends. The CDR3 loop spans 14 amino acids. DNA for the CDR3: TGCAGTGCCGAGGGAGCGGGCCTCTCCTACGAGCAGTACTTC. Translated, it gives CSAEGAGLSYEQYF.

There are a few counts of this clonotype. V usage is TRBV5-7 and J usage is TRBJ2-7; weak D call: TRBD2 (6 bases). TRBV5-7 qualifies as an ORF whose function is uncertain. Trimming left V 5 bases short and J 9 bases short, with 18 bases between. The length of the CDR3 is 13 residues. CDR3 in DNA: TGTGCCAGCAGGGCTACGGACCGGAGGGGGCAGTACTTC. Its translation is CASRATDRRGQYF.

This clonotype was recorded once. The chain uses TRBV19 and TRBJ2-1, with D perhaps given as TRBD1 or TRBD2 (5 bases each). Germline-derived CDR1 and CDR2 are LNHDA and SQIVND (reference sequence). The CDR3 spans 13 residues. Trimming left V 3 bases short and J 5 bases short, with 8 bases between. The CDR3 DNA reads TGTGCCAGTAGTATTTGGGGGAACAATGAGCAGTTCTTC. Protein: CASSIWGNNEQFF.

This clonotype was observed a few times. The V and J genes are TRBV7-9 and TRBJ1-1; the match to TRBD1 covers 8 bases. J was trimmed by 4 bases and V by 7 bases; bases with no gene match: 11. Per the germline V gene, CDR1 is SEHNR and CDR2 is FQNEAQ (reference sequence). This CDR3 region has 15 residues. The CDR3 reads CASTTSRTGFTEAFF. In DNA, the CDR3 is TGTGCCAGCACAACGTCCCGGACAGGGTTCACTGAAGCTTTCTTT.